The 3 T cell receptor beta chains listed next were all sequenced from one sample in a study of T cells in tumors after PD-1 blockade. Generated by immunoSEQ multiplex PCR, the TCRdb table keeps only in-frame clones and is missing some. Of some 66,000 clones in the sample, less than 85% are singletons; the top ten hold 4.7%. The material sequenced was PBMCs, taken after anti-PD-1 treatment. These receptors all stem from a human donor with basal cell carcinoma.

The chain combines TRBV7-7 with TRBJ2-2, with D unresolved. V was shortened by 2 bases and J by 3 bases, with 10 bases between the two germline ends. The CDR3 is 15 residues long. In germline, CDR1 is SSHAT, CDR2 FNYEAQ (reference sequence). The CDR3, as DNA: TGTGCCAGCAGCTTAACCGTAAGAGACACCGGGGAGCTGTTTTTT. Residues: CASSLTVRDTGELFF.

This chain uses TRBV5-1 with TRBJ2-5; TRBD1 aligns across 7 bases. Germline V gene lookup returns CDR1 SGHRS and CDR2 YFSETQ. The CDR3 contains 15 residues. V shed 4 bases and J 5 bases; nucleotides not matched to a gene: 11. CDR3 DNA: TGCGCCAGCAGCCTACTAGGGACAGCACGGGAGACCCAGTACTTC. Translating it yields CASSLLGTARETQYF.

This clone has only one observation. The rearrangement links TRBV21-1 to TRBJ1-2. TRBV21-1 is a listed pseudogene. This CDR3 region has 15 residues. Here the CDR3 DNA reads TGTGCCAGCACCTCAGCAGTGGGGAGGGGGCCTGGCTACACCTTC. It specifies CASTSAVGRGPGYTF.